This entry concerns a single T cell receptor beta chain. The antigen is undetermined. An end of the junction does not agree with germline; a read error may underlie this. The data derive from a study of prognosis after radiotherapy for stage I lung cancer. Turning to the study itself: Patient ages ran from about 50 to 84, with a median of approximately 69 years, and the group had about a dozen men and several women.

Overall study results and limits: Following stereotactic body radiation therapy, unique TCR clone counts fell, with a median of approximately 9,600 versus 7,200. Patients who developed distant metastases had lower Shannon entropy after stereotactic body radiation therapy.

Germline lookup yields CDR1 MNHEY and CDR2 SMNVEV (reference sequence). The CDR3 has 14 amino acids. Genomic DNA provided the template from which TCR beta CDR3 was amplified by two-round multiplex PCR. With primers specific to each TRBV and TRBJ gene, the first-round PCR was performed. TCRdb reanalysed the multiplex PCR reads using MiXCR and keeps one entry per CDR3 protein. The sample carries about 17,000 distinct CDR3 sequences, about 44% recorded once. The receptor's source is a donor of 50 years or more with non-small cell lung cancer. The V gene is TRBV27, the J gene TRBJ2-1; no firm D call. Source: PBMCs, taken before or after stereotactic body radiation therapy (not recorded which). In DNA form, the CDR3 reads TGTGCCAGCAGTTTATTGGGTGGTATCAATGAGCATTTCTTC. This sequence encodes CASSLLGGINEHFF.